Below, one T cell receptor (beta chain) is given with its context. What it binds is not known. The sample belongs to a study of T cells in tumors after PD-1 blockade. For the study at large: No patient had prior checkpoint blockade, systemic immunosuppression, or radiotherapy within 4 weeks. Patients received pembrolizumab 200 mg every 3 weeks or cemiplimab 350 mg every 2 weeks. A subset received ongoing vismodegib 150 mg daily alongside anti-PD-1 therapy. The study, taken as a whole, reports: Some novel exhausted tumor clones appeared in pre-treatment blood, suggesting peripheral recruitment.

Unmatched junction bases numbered 9, after V lost 5 bases and J lost 4 bases. The germline CDR1 and CDR2 sequences are SEHNR and FQNEAQ (reference sequence). The CDR3 is made up of 16 amino acids. TCRdb's copy holds only in-frame clones and misses some; the assay was immunoSEQ multiplex PCR. Of tens of thousands of clones in the sample, about four fifths are singletons; the top ten hold roughly an eighth. The chain joins TRBV7-9 to TRBJ2-2, with 8 bases matching TRBD1. The input for sequencing was PBMCs, taken before anti-PD-1 treatment. This TCR was recovered from a human donor with basal cell carcinoma. CDR3 residues: CASSTPDRGGTGELFF. The CDR3 DNA reads TGTGCCAGCAGCACCCCAGACAGGGGCGGCACCGGGGAGCTGTTTTTT. Full variable domain (outside the CDR3, taken from reference TRBV7-9 and TRBJ2-2): DTGVSQNPRHKITKRGQNVTFRCDPISEHNRLYWYRQTLGQGPEFLTYFQNEAQLEKSRLLSDRFSAERPKGSFSTLEIQRTEQGDSAMYLCASSTPDRGGTGELFFGEGSRLTVL.